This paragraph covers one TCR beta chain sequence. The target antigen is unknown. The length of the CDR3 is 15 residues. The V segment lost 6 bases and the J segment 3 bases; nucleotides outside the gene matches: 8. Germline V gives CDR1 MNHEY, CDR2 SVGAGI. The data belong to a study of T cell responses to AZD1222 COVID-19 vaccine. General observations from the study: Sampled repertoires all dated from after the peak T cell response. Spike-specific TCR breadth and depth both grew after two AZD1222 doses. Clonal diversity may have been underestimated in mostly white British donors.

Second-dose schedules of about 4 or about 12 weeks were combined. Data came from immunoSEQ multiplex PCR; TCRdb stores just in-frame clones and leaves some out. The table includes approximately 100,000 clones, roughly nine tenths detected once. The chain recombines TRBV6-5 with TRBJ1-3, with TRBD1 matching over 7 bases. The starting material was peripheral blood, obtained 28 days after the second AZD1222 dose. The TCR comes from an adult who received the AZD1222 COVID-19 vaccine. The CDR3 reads CASRMPGGIGNTIYF. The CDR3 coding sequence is TGTGCCAGCAGGATGCCAGGGGGAATTGGAAACACCATATATTTT.